This T cell receptor beta chain was profiled in a study of blood T cells in healthy people across ages. A second PCR of roughly 7 to 11 cycles used a sample-barcoded 5' primer and a J-beta primer mix. TCRdb itself ran the 5' RACE reads through MiXCR, one entry per CDR3 protein. Counted here are about 640,000 distinct CDR3 sequences, 58% occurring once; the ten biggest clones make up approximately 40%. The germline CDR1 and CDR2 sequences are KGHDR and SFDVKD. Trimming left V 2 bases short and J 7 bases short, with 20 bases between. The CDR3 is made up of 17 amino acids. The sequenced sample consisted of blood. The chain links TRBV24-1 to TRBJ1-5, with D tentatively TRBD1 (5 bases). The source of this sequence is a man between 60 and 70 years old in good health. The CDR3 is CATSDSHSGGRGQPQHF. DNA of the CDR3: TGTGCCACCAGTGATTCCCACAGTGGGGGAAGGGGACAGCCCCAGCATTTT.